This is a list of T cell receptor beta chains from one sample in a study of beta chain features in type 1 diabetes. Only in-frame clones appear in the TCRdb table, and some are missing; sequencing was by immunoSEQ multiplex PCR. The profile shows approximately 730,000 clones, roughly an eighth of them singletons. Sequencing was performed on naive CD4+ T cells from blood. These TCRs come from a man aged 18-30 years with type 1 diabetes. CDR3s include the opening cysteine and the closing phenylalanine or tryptophan. The order of the fields is J gene, V gene, clone size, D gene, CDR3 DNA, CDR3 protein. A D gene is named only where the DNA matches it firmly. Clone size is stated in some rows and not others, as once, few, many or a class when expanded.

TRBJ2-3 | TRBV2 | - | - | TGTGCCAGCAGTCGGACCCTAGATACGCAGTATTTT | CASSRTLDTQYF
TRBJ2-3 | TRBV5-1 | - | - | TGCGCCAGCAGCTCCGTTGAGGGCGGTGGCACAGATACGCAGTATTTT | CASSSVEGGGTDTQYF
TRBJ1-1 | TRBV6-6 | - | - | TGTGCCAGCAGTCCCTTGGGGAGCGGTAACACTGAAGCTTTCTTT | CASSPLGSGNTEAFF
TRBJ2-3 | TRBV25-1 | - | TRBD2 | TGTGCCACCGGACTAGCGGGGGGAACAGATACGCAGTATTTT | CATGLAGGTDTQYF
TRBJ1-1 | TRBV18 | - | - | TGTGCCAGCTCCCGCGGACACTTGAACACTGAAGCTTTCTTT | CASSRGHLNTEAFF
TRBJ2-1 | TRBV2 | - | - | TGTGCCAGCAGTGGACAGGACGAAATGACCTACAATGAGCAGTTCTTC | CASSGQDEMTYNEQFF
TRBJ2-1 | TRBV7-8 | few | TRBD1 | TGTGCCAGCAGCTTCACTTCGACAGGGGGCACCTACAATGAGCAGTTCTTC | CASSFTSTGGTYNEQFF
TRBJ2-1 | TRBV7-6 | - | - | TGTGCCAGCAGCAGGGCGGCTACCAACTACAATGAGCAGTTCTTC | CASSRAATNYNEQFF
TRBJ1-5 | TRBV18 | few | - | TGTGCCAGCTCACCCGGAGGGGATCAGCCCCAGCATTTT | CASSPGGDQPQHF
TRBJ1-2 | TRBV7-9 | few | - | TGTGCCAGCAGCTTAAGGGCCGTCGGCTATGGCTACACCTTC | CASSLRAVGYGYTF
TRBJ2-3 | TRBV25-1 | few | - | TGTGCCAGCAGCTGGGACACCACAGATACGCAGTATTTT | CASSWDTTDTQYF
TRBJ1-1 | TRBV29-1 | few | - | TGCAGCGTTGAATTACAGGCTTTGAACACTGAAGCTTTCTTT | CSVELQALNTEAFF
TRBJ2-2 | TRBV30 | - | - | TGTGCCTGGAGGAAGACGGGCCCCACCGGGGAGCTGTTTTTT | CAWRKTGPTGELFF
TRBJ2-4 | TRBV11-2 | many | - | TGTGCCAGCAGCTTAGATCCCAAAGGCATTCAGTACTTC | CASSLDPKGIQYF
TRBJ1-2 | TRBV6-5 | few | TRBD1 | TGTGCCAGCCATACGGGACAGGCCTATGGCTACACCTTC | CASHTGQAYGYTF
TRBJ2-5 | TRBV4-1 | - | TRBD1 | TGCGCCAGCAGCCAAGTTCCAGGGGGCGGAAAGACCCAGTACTTC | CASSQVPGGGKTQYF
TRBJ2-2 | TRBV7-2 | - | - | TGTGCCAGCAGCACCTACAGGATTAACACCGGGGAGCTGTTTTTT | CASSTYRINTGELFF
TRBJ1-2 | TRBV27 | few | - | TGTGCCAGCAGTTTATCGAGGGGGGCCAACTATGGCTACACCTTC | CASSLSRGANYGYTF
TRBJ1-1 | TRBV2 | - | - | TGTGCCAGCAGGAACAGGGTGGAGGACACTGAAGCTTTCTTT | CASRNRVEDTEAFF
TRBJ2-7 | TRBV9 | - | - | TGTGCCAGCAGCCGGGACACCTACGAGCAGTACTTC | CASSRDTYEQYF
TRBJ1-2 | TRBV30 | - | - | TGTGCCCATAGACTCCCTTCTAACTATGGCTACACCTTC | CAHRLPSNYGYTF
TRBJ2-2 | TRBV7-9 | few | TRBD1 | TGTGCCAGCAGCTTTAATGGCAGGGGGACCGGGGAGCTGTTTTTT | CASSFNGRGTGELFF
TRBJ2-7 | TRBV7-2 | few | TRBD1 | TGTGCCAGCAGCTCCGGACAGGGGAGCTCCTACGAGCAGTACTTC | CASSSGQGSSYEQYF
TRBJ2-7 | TRBV11-2 | few | TRBD2 | TGTGCCAGCACCTTGCGCGGGGGTACCTACGAGCAGTACTTC | CASTLRGGTYEQYF
TRBJ1-6 | TRBV6-1 | few | - | TGTGCCAGCAGTGAAAACGGGGGGAATTCACCCCTCCACTTT | CASSENGGNSPLHF
TRBJ1-2 | TRBV5-6 | few | TRBD1 | TGTGCCAGCAGCGGGGACAGGGATTATGGCTACACCTTC | CASSGDRDYGYTF
TRBJ1-1 | TRBV6-5 | few | TRBD1 | TGTGCCAGCAGCATCAGGGGGCAGAACACTGAAGCTTTCTTT | CASSIRGQNTEAFF
TRBJ2-7 | TRBV28 | few | - | TGTGCCAGCAGTCCCCAGAGGACATCCTACGAGCAGTACTTC | CASSPQRTSYEQYF
TRBJ2-3 | TRBV27 | - | TRBD2 | TGTGCCAGCACCAAAACTAGCGGGGGATACGAGCGGGCAGATACGCAGTATTTT | CASTKTSGGYERADTQYF
TRBJ1-2 | TRBV7-9 | few | - | TGTGCCAGCAGCTTAGCGGGTGGCGGCTACACCTTC | CASSLAGGGYTF
TRBJ2-3 | TRBV20-1 | few | - | TGCAGCTTTCCTTTCACAGATACGCAGTATTTT | CSFPFTDTQYF
TRBJ2-7 | TRBV6-1 | few | - | TGTGCCAGCAGTGAATCAAGGGGAAGCTACGAGCAGTACTTC | CASSESRGSYEQYF
TRBJ2-2 | TRBV7-7 | - | TRBD1 | TGTGCCAGCAGCCGGGACAGCACCGGGGAGCTGTTTTTT | CASSRDSTGELFF
TRBJ1-6 | TRBV7-9 | - | - | TGTGCCAGCAGCTTACGGGGTATGGGGAATTCACCCCTCCACTTT | CASSLRGMGNSPLHF
TRBJ1-5 | TRBV2 | - | - | TGTGCCAGCAGCGAGCAGGGTACCGGCAATCAGCCCCAGCATTTT | CASSEQGTGNQPQHF
TRBJ2-4 | TRBV2 | few | - | TGTGCCAGCAGCCTACTGAGTATAAGGGTGGCCAAAAACATTCAGTACTTC | CASSLLSIRVAKNIQYF
TRBJ1-5 | TRBV9 | - | - | TGTGCCAGCAGCGTAGGGGGAGCGCATCAGCCCCAGCATTTT | CASSVGGAHQPQHF
TRBJ2-3 | TRBV7-9 | - | - | TGTGCCAGCAGCCCACCGGGAGCAGATACGCAGTATTTT | CASSPPGADTQYF
TRBJ1-5 | TRBV7-9 | few | - | TGTGCCAGCAGTCTGGACAGTGATCCTCAGCCCCAGCATTTT | CASSLDSDPQPQHF
TRBJ1-5 | TRBV7-2 | few | - | TGTGCCAGCAGCCCGGCGGGGCAGCCCCAGCATTTT | CASSPAGQPQHF
TRBJ1-5 | TRBV10-3 | - | - | TGTGCCATCAATAATATAAAGGGAGAACAGCCCCAGCATTTT | CAINNIKGEQPQHF
TRBJ2-7 | TRBV10-3 | few | - | TGTGCCATCACCCTTGGGACTTCGACCTACGAGCAGTACTTC | CAITLGTSTYEQYF
TRBJ2-2 | TRBV18 | - | - | TGTGCCAGCTCGTCGAATGGGGGCGCGAACACCGGGGAGCTGTTTTTT | CASSSNGGANTGELFF
TRBJ2-6 | TRBV6-5 | few | - | TGTGCCAGCAGTTACTCGGGAGAGAACGTCCTGACTTTC | CASSYSGENVLTF
TRBJ2-5 | TRBV30 | - | - | TGTGCCTGGAGTGCAAGGGCTGGGGGACCCCAAGAGACCCAGTACTTC | CAWSARAGGPQETQYF
TRBJ1-6 | TRBV18 | - | TRBD1 | TGTGCCAGCTCACCTCCCGGGACAGTCGGTTCACCCCTCCACTTT | CASSPPGTVGSPLHF
TRBJ1-1 | TRBV18 | - | - | TGTGCCAGCTCACCCGTTCCTCAGAACACTGAAGCTTTCTTT | CASSPVPQNTEAFF
TRBJ2-6 | TRBV5-1 | - | - | TGCGCCAGCAGCTTGATGGGGGCCAACGTCCTGACTTTC | CASSLMGANVLTF
TRBJ2-7 | TRBV29-1 | - | - | TGCAGCGTCCCCACAGAGCGGAACTCCTACGAGCAGTACTTC | CSVPTERNSYEQYF
TRBJ1-5 | TRBV30 | - | TRBD1 | TGTGCCTGGAGTGGACAGGGCGATCAGCCCCAGCATTTT | CAWSGQGDQPQHF
TRBJ2-7 | TRBV30 | - | - | TGTGCCTGGAGTGTAGGTGTAAACTACGAGCAGTACTTC | CAWSVGVNYEQYF
TRBJ1-1 | TRBV6-5 | - | - | TGTGCCAGCAGTACAGCGCTTGGCACTGAAGCTTTCTTT | CASSTALGTEAFF
TRBJ1-6 | TRBV11-2 | few | - | TGTGCCAGCAGCTTCCCTAGTTCACCCCTCCACTTT | CASSFPSSPLHF
TRBJ1-5 | TRBV30 | few | - | TGTGCCTCCGCGAGGCATTTTAGCAATCAGCCCCAGCATTTT | CASARHFSNQPQHF
TRBJ2-5 | TRBV7-7 | - | TRBD2 | TGTGCTAGCAGCTTAGGACTAGCAGGTCAAGAGACCCAGTACTTC | CASSLGLAGQETQYF